This T cell receptor (beta chain) is drawn from a study of Graves' ophthalmopathy and Graves' hyperthyroidism. Study context: Upon initial diagnosis and before any treatment, peripheral blood was collected.

This clonotype was found many times. The V gene end was trimmed by 3 bases and the J gene end by 1 base; junction bases not matched to a gene: 7. The CDR3 totals 15 residues. Germline values: CDR1 DFQATT, CDR2 SNEGSKA (reference sequence). Scientists amplified the TCR beta CDR3 regions from RNA transcripts. A first-round RT-PCR used HTBI primers, followed by a second-round multiplex PCR. TCRdb processed the multiplex PCR reads anew with MiXCR; each CDR3 protein has one entry. The sample holds just over 600,000 distinct CDR3 sequences, 20% to 25% seen once. The sequence derives from a woman between 18 and 29 years old with stable Graves' hyperthyroidism. Some clones in this sample may be carry-over from other donors' samples. V is TRBV20-1 and J is TRBJ2-5, with TRBD2 matching 8 bases. Sequenced input: peripheral blood. The CDR3 DNA is TGCAGTGCTAGTGCGAGCGGGGGTATCCAAGAGACCCAGTACTTC. It codes for CSASASGGIQETQYF.